This TCR beta chain emerged from a study of T cell changes during pregnancy in multiple sclerosis. Method: immunoSEQ multiplex PCR; TCRdb's copy keeps in-frame clones and lacks some. This sample has 83,000 or so clones, with about 94% found just once. Germline V lookup: CDR1 PRHDT, CDR2 FYEKMQ (reference sequence). The V end lost 1 base, the J end lost 7 bases, and 16 bases lay between the germline ends. CDR3 size: 15 residues. Material: peripheral blood, obtained after pregnancy. The chain recombines TRBV13 with TRBJ2-5; D ambiguous. The TCR sequence derives from a female donor in good health, enrolled as a control in a pregnancy study. Here the CDR3 reads CASSLDASPHGTQYF. The CDR3, as DNA: TGTGCCAGCAGCTTAGATGCAAGCCCTCATGGGACCCAGTACTTC. Combining the CDR3 with reference TRBV13 and TRBJ2-5 gives the whole variable domain AAGVIQSPRHLIKEKRETATLKCYPIPRHDTVYWYQQGPGQDPQFLISFYEKMQSDKGSIPDRFSAQQFSDYHSELNMSSLELGDSALYFCASSLDASPHGTQYFGPGTRLLVL.